This T cell receptor beta chain is drawn from a study of identifying expanded T cells in peripheral blood. Sequenced by immunoSEQ multiplex PCR; TCRdb stores in-frame clones only, minus some. The sample consists of some 70,000 clones, almost 90% of them appearing once. Collection occurred without any documented infections or immune events in donors. Study conclusions and caveats: Differentially abundant clones: about 1.1 between replicates, about 15 at 2 to 3 weeks, 19 to 20 at four. Across healthy donors, higher total template counts meant significantly greater approximately two-week count variance.

In regard to this clone: Its matching antigen is unknown.

V was cut by 3 bases and J by 0 bases, with 12 bases left in between. The CDR3 covers 15 residues. The germline CDR1 and CDR2 sequences are SEHNR and FQNEAQ (reference sequence). The chain is built from TRBV7-9 and TRBJ2-7; D perhaps matches TRBD1 (5 bases). This clonotype was sampled from a person aged 18-69 years in good health. Input material: blood. CDR3 sequence reads: CASSFIAGNSYEQYF. CDR3 bases: TGTGCCAGCAGCTTTATAGCAGGGAACTCCTACGAGCAGTACTTC.